The 8 T cell receptor beta chains given below trace back to one sample, sequenced in a study of cytomegalovirus exposure and HLA in healthy donors. A multiplex PCR was run with 60 Vbeta primers and 13 Jbeta primers. TCRdb's table, derived via immunoSEQ multiplex PCR, lists solely in-frame clones and lacks some. The sample has about 97,000 clones; roughly four fifths are singletons. Input material: PBMCs. These TCRs come from a man aged 35 to 55 in good health and CMV-seronegative.

V is TRBV7-2 and J is TRBJ2-1; the D is unclear. Germline-derived CDR1 and CDR2 are SGHTA and FQGNSA. V lost 1 base to trimming and J lost 4 bases, with 2 bases between them. This CDR3 spans 12 amino acids. DNA of the CDR3: TGTGCCAGCAGCTTAGTATACAATGAGCAGTTCTTC. It codes for CASSLVYNEQFF.

In this sample, this clone turned up a few times. The chain links TRBV7-6 to TRBJ2-3; TRBD1 agrees at 8 bases. Per germline, CDR1 SGHVS and CDR2 FNYEAQ. CDR3 length equals 14 residues. V dropped 3 bases and J dropped 5; count of bases not matched to a gene: 4. CDR3 coding DNA: TGTGCCAGCAGCTTTACACAGGGGGGAGATACGCAGTATTTT. This encodes CASSFTQGGDTQYF.

This clone was observed a handful of times. This chain joins TRBV5-1 and TRBJ1-1, with D possibly TRBD1 on 6 matching bases. Per the germline V gene, CDR1 is SGHRS and CDR2 is YFSETQ. The CDR3 loop spans 12 amino acids. The V end was cut by 9 bases, the J end by 2 bases, with 11 bases between. CDR3: CATRGGNTEAFF. The CDR3, as DNA: TGCGCCACAAGAGGGGGAAACACTGAAGCTTTCTTT. Complete variable domain (other parts from reference TRBV5-1 and TRBJ1-1): KAGVTQTPRYLIKTRGQQVTLSCSPISGHRSVSWYQQTPGQGLQFLFEYFSETQRNKGNFPGRFSGRQFSNSRSEMNVSTLELGDSALYLCATRGGNTEAFFGQGTRLTVV.

This rearrangement joins TRBV19 to TRBJ1-2; 7 positions match TRBD1. Germline trimming cut 6 bases from V and 6 bases from J; bases unmatched to any gene: 13. Germline V gives CDR1 LNHDA, CDR2 SQIVND (reference sequence). The CDR3 covers 15 residues. CDR3 nucleotides: TGTGCCAGTAGGGCCCCTTTAAGGGGGCGCGATGGCTACACCTTC. As protein: CASRAPLRGRDGYTF.

This clone appeared a few times. The J gene is TRBJ1-1, the V gene TRBV19; D ambiguous. CDR1 LNHDA and CDR2 SQIVND come from the germline V gene (reference sequence). This CDR3 is built from 13 residues. Trimming removed 4 bases from V and 1 base from J, with 7 bases in between. In DNA, the CDR3 is TGTGCCAGTAGTAACAGTCCGAACACTGAAGCTTTCTTT. Protein sequence: CASSNSPNTEAFF.

The CDR3 DNA reads as TGCGCCAGCAGCGTGGACAGGGCGAATGAGCAGTTCTTC. Translation: CASSVDRANEQFF. The V call is TRBV5-1, the J call TRBJ2-1; 8 nucleotides line up with TRBD1. CDR3 length: 13 amino acids. Germline V gene lookup returns CDR1 SGHRS and CDR2 YFSETQ. J lost 7 bases, V lost 4 bases, and 4 bases had no gene match.

This clone was counted between two and nine times. The V call is TRBV6-1, the J call TRBJ2-7; D is perhaps TRBD1 (6 bases). Germline values: CDR1 MNHNS, CDR2 SASEGT. There are 15 residues in the CDR3. V lost 6 bases to trimming and J lost 0 bases, with 15 bases between them. The CDR3 coding sequence is TGTGCCAGCAGCGCCCAAACAGGGTTCTCCTACGAGCAGTACTTC. It encodes CASSAQTGFSYEQYF.

This sequence joins TRBV25-1 and TRBJ2-5; the D gene is possibly TRBD2 (5 bases). The ends were cut back, 4 bases at V and 3 bases at J, with 12 bases in the middle. From germline, CDR1 is MGHDK and CDR2 SYGVNS. CDR3 length equals 14 residues. The CDR3 loop reads CASSGRKMKETQYF. The CDR3 DNA sequence: TGTGCCAGCAGTGGGAGGAAAATGAAAGAGACCCAGTACTTC.